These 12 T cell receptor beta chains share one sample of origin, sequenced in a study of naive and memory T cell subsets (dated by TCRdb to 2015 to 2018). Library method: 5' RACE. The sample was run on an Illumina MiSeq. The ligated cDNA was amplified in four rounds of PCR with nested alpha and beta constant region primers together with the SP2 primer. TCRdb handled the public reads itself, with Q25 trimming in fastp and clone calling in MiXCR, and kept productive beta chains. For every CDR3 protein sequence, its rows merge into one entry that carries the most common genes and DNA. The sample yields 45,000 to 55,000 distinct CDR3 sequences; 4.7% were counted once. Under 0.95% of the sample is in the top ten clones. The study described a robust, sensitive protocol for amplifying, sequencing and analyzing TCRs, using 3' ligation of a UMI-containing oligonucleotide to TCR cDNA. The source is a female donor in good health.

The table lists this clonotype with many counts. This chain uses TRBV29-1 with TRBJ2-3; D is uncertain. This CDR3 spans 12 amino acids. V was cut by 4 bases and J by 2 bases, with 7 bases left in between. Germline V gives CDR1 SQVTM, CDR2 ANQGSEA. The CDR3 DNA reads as TGCAGCGTTGGACATACCACAGATACGCAGTATTTT. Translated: CSVGHTTDTQYF.

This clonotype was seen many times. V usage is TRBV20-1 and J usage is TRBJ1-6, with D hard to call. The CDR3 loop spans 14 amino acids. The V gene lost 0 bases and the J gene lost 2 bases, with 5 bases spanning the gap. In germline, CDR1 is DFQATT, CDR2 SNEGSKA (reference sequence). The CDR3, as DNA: TGCAGTGCTAGAGACCAGCCCTATAATTCACCCCTCCACTTT. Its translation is CSARDQPYNSPLHF.

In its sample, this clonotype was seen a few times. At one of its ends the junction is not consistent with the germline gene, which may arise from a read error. CDR3 protein: CSVGVFYGDTF. The CDR3 DNA sequence: TGCAGCGTTGGAGTTTTTTATGGCGACACCTTC. The gene calls are TRBV29-1 and TRBJ1-2; D gene uncertain. Germline CDR1 is SQVTM and CDR2 is ANQGSEA. The CDR3 consists of 11 residues.

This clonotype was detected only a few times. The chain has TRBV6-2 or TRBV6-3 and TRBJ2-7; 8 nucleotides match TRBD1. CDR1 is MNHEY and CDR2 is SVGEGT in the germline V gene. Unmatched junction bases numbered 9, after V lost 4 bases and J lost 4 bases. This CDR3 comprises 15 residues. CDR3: CASSSRQGSYYEQYF. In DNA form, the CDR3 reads TGTGCCAGCAGTTCTCGACAGGGGTCGTATTACGAGCAGTACTTC.

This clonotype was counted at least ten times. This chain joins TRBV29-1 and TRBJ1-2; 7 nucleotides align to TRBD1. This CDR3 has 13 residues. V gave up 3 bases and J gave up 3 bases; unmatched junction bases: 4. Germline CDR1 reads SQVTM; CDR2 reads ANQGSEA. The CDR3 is CSVDTGEDYGYTF. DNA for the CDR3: TGCAGCGTTGATACAGGGGAGGACTATGGCTACACCTTC.

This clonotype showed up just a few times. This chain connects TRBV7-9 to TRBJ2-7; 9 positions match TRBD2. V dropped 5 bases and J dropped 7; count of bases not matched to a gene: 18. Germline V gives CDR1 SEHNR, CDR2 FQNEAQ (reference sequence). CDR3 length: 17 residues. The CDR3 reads CASSPLTRTSEGREQYF. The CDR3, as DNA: TGTGCCAGCAGCCCCCTCACTCGGACTAGCGAAGGGAGAGAGCAGTACTTC.

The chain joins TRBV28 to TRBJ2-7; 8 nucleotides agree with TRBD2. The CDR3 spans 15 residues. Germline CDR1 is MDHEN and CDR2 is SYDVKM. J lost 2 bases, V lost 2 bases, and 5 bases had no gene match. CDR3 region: CASSLRSGRAYEQYF. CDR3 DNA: TGTGCCAGCAGTTTAAGGTCCGGGAGGGCCTACGAGCAGTACTTC.

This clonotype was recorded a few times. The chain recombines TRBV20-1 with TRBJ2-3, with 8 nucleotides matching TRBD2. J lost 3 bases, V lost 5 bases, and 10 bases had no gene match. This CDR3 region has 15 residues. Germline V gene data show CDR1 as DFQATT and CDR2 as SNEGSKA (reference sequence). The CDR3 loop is CSAPAGGAVTDTQYF. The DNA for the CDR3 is TGCAGTGCTCCTGCCGGGGGGGCAGTGACAGATACGCAGTATTTT.

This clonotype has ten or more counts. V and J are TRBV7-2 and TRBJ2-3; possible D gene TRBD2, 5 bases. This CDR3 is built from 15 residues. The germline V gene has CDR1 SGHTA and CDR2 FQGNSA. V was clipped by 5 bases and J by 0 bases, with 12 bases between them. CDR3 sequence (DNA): TGTGCCAGCAGCGAGCAGCGGATGAGCACAGATACGCAGTATTTT. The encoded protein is CASSEQRMSTDTQYF.

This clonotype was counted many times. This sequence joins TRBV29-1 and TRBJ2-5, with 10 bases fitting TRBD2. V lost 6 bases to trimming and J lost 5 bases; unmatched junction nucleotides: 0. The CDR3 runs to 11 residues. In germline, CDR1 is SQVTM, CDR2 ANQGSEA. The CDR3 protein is CSVGLAETQYF. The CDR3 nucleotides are TGCAGCGTGGGACTAGCGGAGACCCAGTACTTC.

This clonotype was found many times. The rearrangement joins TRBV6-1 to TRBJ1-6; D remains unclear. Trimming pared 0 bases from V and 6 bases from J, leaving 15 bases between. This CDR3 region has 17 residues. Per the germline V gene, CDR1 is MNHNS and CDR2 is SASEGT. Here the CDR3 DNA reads TGTGCCAGCAGTGAAGCAGGTGGGGTGATAAGTAATTCACCCCTCCACTTT. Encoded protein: CASSEAGGVISNSPLHF.

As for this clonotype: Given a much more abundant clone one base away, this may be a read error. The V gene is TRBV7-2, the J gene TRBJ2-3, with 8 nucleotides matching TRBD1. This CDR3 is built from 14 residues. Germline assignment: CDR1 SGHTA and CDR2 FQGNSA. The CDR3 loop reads CANSLGQGPDTQYF. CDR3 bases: TGTGCCAACAGCTTAGGACAGGGACCAGATACGCAGTATTTT. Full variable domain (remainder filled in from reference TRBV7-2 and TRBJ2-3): GAGVSQSPSNKVTEKGKDVELRCDPISGHTALYWYRQSLGQGLEFLIYFQGNSAPDKSGLPSDRFSAERTGGSVSTLTIQRTQQEDSAVYLCANSLGQGPDTQYFGPGTRLTVL.